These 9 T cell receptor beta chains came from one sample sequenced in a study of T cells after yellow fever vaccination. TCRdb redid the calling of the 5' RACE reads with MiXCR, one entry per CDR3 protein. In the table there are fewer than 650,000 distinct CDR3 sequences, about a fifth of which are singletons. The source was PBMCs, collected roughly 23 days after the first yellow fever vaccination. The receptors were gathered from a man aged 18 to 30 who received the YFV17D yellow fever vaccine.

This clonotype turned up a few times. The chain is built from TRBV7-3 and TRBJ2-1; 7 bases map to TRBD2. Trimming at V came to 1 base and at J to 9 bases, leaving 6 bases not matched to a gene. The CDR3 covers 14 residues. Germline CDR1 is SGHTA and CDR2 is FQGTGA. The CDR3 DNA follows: TGTGCCAGCAGCTTAATGGGGGGGGGTCGTGAGCAGTTCTTC. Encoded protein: CASSLMGGGREQFF.

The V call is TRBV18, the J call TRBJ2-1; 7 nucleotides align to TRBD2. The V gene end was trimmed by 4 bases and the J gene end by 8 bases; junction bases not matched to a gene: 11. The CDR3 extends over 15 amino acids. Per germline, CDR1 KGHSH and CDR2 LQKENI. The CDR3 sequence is CASSLPGLPRHEQFF. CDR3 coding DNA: TGTGCCAGCTCACTACCGGGACTACCGCGGCATGAGCAGTTCTTC. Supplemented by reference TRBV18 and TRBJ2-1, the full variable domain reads NAGVMQNPRHLVRRRGQEARLRCSPMKGHSHVYWYRQLPEEGLKFMVYLQKENIIDESGMPKERFSAEFPKEGPSILRIQQVVRGDSAAYFCASSLPGLPRHEQFFGPGTRLTVL.

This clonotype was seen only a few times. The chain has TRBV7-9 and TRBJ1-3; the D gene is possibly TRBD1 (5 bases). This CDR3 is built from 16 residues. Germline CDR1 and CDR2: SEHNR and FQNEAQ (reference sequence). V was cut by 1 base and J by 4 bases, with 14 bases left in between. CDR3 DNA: TGTGCCAGCAGCTTAGGGTTGGGGACTGACGGAAACACCATATATTTT. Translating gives CASSLGLGTDGNTIYF.

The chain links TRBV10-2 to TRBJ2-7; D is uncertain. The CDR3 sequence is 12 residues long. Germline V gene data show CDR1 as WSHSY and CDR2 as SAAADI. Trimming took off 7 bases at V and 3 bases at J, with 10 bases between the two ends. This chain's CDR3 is CASTRNNYEQYF. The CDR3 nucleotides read TGCGCCAGCACTCGGAATAACTACGAGCAGTACTTC.

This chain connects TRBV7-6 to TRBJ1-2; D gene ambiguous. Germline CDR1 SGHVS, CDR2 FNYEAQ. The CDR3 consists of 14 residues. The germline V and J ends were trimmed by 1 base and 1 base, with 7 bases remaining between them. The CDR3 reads CASSLGPVNYGYTF. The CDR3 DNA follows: TGTGCCAGCAGCTTAGGTCCAGTTAACTATGGCTACACCTTC.

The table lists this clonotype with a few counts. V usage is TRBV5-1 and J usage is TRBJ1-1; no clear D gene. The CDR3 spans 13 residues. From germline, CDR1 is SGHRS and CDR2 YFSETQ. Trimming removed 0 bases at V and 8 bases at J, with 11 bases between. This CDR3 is CASSLGEGLEAFF. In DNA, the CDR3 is TGCGCCAGCAGCTTGGGTGAGGGATTAGAAGCTTTCTTT. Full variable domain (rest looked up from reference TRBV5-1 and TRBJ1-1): KAGVTQTPRYLIKTRGQQVTLSCSPISGHRSVSWYQQTPGQGLQFLFEYFSETQRNKGNFPGRFSGRQFSNSRSEMNVSTLELGDSALYLCASSLGEGLEAFFGQGTRLTVV.

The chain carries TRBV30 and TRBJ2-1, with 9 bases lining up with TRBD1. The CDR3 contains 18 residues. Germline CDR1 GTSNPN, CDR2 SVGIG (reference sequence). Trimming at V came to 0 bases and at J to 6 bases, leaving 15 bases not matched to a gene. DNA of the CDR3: TGTGCCTGGAGTGTTACCCCAATGTTAGACAGGGGGAGCAATGAGCAGTTCTTC. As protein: CAWSVTPMLDRGSNEQFF.

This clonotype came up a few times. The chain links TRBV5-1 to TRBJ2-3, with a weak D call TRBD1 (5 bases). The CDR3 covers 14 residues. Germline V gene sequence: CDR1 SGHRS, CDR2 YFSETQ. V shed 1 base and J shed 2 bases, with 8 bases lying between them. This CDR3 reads CASSLTGHTDTQYF. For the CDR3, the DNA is TGCGCCAGCAGCTTGACAGGCCACACAGATACGCAGTATTTT.

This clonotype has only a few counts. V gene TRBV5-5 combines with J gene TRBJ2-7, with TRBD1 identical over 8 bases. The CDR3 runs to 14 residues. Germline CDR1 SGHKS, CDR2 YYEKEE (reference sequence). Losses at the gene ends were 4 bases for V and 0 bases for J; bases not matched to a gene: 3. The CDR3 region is CASSRTGTSYEQYV. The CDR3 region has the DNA TGTGCCAGCAGCCGGACAGGGACCTCCTACGAGCAGTACGTC.